This passage covers 25 T cell receptor beta chains from one sample sequenced in a study of shared clonotypes between healthy human individuals. Clones were read by immunoSEQ multiplex PCR, and TCRdb kept only the in-frame ones, dropping some. In the table there are about 2,100,000 clones, approximately 94% of which are singletons. The naive CD8 fraction comprised CD45RO-negative cells positively selected for CCR7 and excluded terminally differentiated effector memory CD45RA+ cells. Sequencing used naive CD8+ T cells from PBMCs. The receptors were sampled from a man aged 18 to 30 in good health. Some clones in this sample may be carry-over from other donors' samples.

The chain is built from TRBV5-6 and TRBJ2-3; 8 nucleotides match TRBD1. J gave up 1 base and V 0 bases, and 4 bases lay outside the gene matches. Germline CDR1 and CDR2: SGHDT and YYEEEE. The CDR3 totals 16 residues. Written as DNA, the CDR3 is TGTGCCAGCAGCTTGGAAAGGGGACAGGGCACAGATACGCAGTATTTT. Protein product: CASSLERGQGTDTQYF.

This chain connects TRBV5-6 to TRBJ2-5; D ambiguous. Germline CDR1 is SGHDT and CDR2 is YYEEEE. The CDR3 is 13 amino acids. V shed 0 bases and J shed 3 bases, with 6 bases lying between them. The CDR3 DNA is TGTGCCAGCAGCTTGGTTTCCGAAGAGACCCAGTACTTC. This gives the protein CASSLVSEETQYF.

V gene TRBV6-5 combines with J gene TRBJ2-7; D gene uncertain. From germline, CDR1 is MNHEY and CDR2 SVGAGI. Deletions cut 10 bases from V and 3 bases from J, with 10 bases between. The CDR3 has 11 residues. DNA for the CDR3: TGTGCCATCTTAAACATCTACGAGCAGTACTTC. Amino acid sequence: CAILNIYEQYF.

The genes are TRBV4-1 and TRBJ1-1; D remains unclear. The CDR3 contains 13 residues. Looked up from germline, CDR1 is MGHRA and CDR2 is YSYEKL. V was trimmed by 2 bases and J by 11 bases, leaving 15 bases between them. The CDR3 protein is CASSQIGNWAAFF. The CDR3 bases are TGCGCCAGCAGCCAAATAGGGAACTGGGCTGCTTTCTTT.

The chain employs TRBV9 and TRBJ1-5; possible D gene TRBD1, 5 bases. This CDR3 comprises 12 residues. Germline V CDR1 and CDR2: SGDLS, YYNGEE. V was clipped by 3 bases and J by 5 bases, with 6 bases between them. As DNA, the CDR3 is TGTGCCAGCAGCGGGGGGGATCAGCCCCAGCATTTT. This translates into CASSGGDQPQHF.

This chain joins TRBV28 and TRBJ2-7, with D perhaps given as TRBD1 or TRBD2 (5 bases each). With 6 bases removed from V and 0 bases from J, the gap between germline ends came to 9 bases. This CDR3 comprises 13 residues. Looked up from germline, CDR1 is MDHEN and CDR2 is SYDVKM. The CDR3: CASRAGSSYEQYF. The CDR3 nucleotides read TGTGCCAGCAGAGCAGGGAGCTCCTACGAGCAGTACTTC.

This clone was seen only once. V is TRBV9 and J is TRBJ2-3; TRBD1 is a possible D gene (5 bases). The ends were cut back, 7 bases at V and 0 bases at J, with 15 bases in the middle. CDR3 size: 15 residues. The germline V gene has CDR1 SGDLS and CDR2 YYNGEE. CDR3 nucleotide sequence: TGTGCCAGCTCAAAGGGGTCCAGTAGCACAGATACGCAGTATTTT. Encoded protein: CASSKGSSSTDTQYF.

The gene calls are TRBV5-8 and TRBJ2-1; 12 bases line up with TRBD2. Germline trimming cut 4 bases from V and 6 bases from J; bases unmatched to any gene: 14. The CDR3 contains 18 residues. From germline, CDR1 is SGHTS and CDR2 YDEGEE. CDR3 loop: CASSRDRLAGESPNEQFF. The CDR3 bases are TGTGCCAGCAGCCGCGATAGACTAGCGGGAGAATCTCCCAATGAGCAGTTCTTC.

This rearrangement joins TRBV15 to TRBJ2-7; D uncertain. This CDR3 is 16 amino acids long. Trimming pared 0 bases from V and 4 bases from J, leaving 16 bases between. Germline CDR1 is LNHNV and CDR2 is YYDKDF (reference sequence). CDR3 loop: CATSRDLETPPYEQYF. In DNA form, the CDR3 reads TGTGCCACCAGCAGAGATCTGGAGACACCACCGTACGAGCAGTACTTC.

V and J are TRBV28 and TRBJ2-7; TRBD1 might be the D (6 bases). Germline loops: CDR1 MDHEN, CDR2 SYDVKM. The CDR3 totals 14 residues. V was clipped by 5 bases and J by 2 bases, with 13 bases between them. The CDR3 loop is CASSKQGLAYEQYF. The CDR3 DNA reads as TGTGCCAGCAGTAAACAGGGTTTGGCCTACGAGCAGTACTTC.

This chain connects TRBV5-4 to TRBJ1-3; D is ambiguous. Trimming pared 7 bases from V and 1 base from J, leaving 3 bases between. CDR1 SGHNT and CDR2 YYREEE come from the germline V gene (reference sequence). The CDR3 extends over 11 amino acids. The CDR3 DNA reads TGTGCCAGCGGGTCTGGAAACACCATATATTTT. Translating it yields CASGSGNTIYF.

This chain connects TRBV12-1 to TRBJ2-3; the table's D call, TRBD2, has no DNA check behind it. TRBV12-1 constitutes a pseudogene. CDR3 size: 14 residues. The CDR3 nucleotides are TGTGCCAGCAGCTTTGAGGACTTCACAGATACGCAGTATTTT. It yields the protein CASSFEDFTDTQYF.

V usage is TRBV19 and J usage is TRBJ1-2, with a possible D match to TRBD1 (6 bases). The CDR3 has 15 residues. V dropped 3 bases and J dropped 8 bases, with 19 bases sitting between them. In germline, CDR1 is LNHDA, CDR2 SQIVND (reference sequence). The CDR3: CASSILGQSFGGYTF. CDR3 nucleotide sequence: TGTGCCAGTAGTATTCTGGGACAATCTTTTGGAGGCTACACCTTC.

This chain uses TRBV9 with TRBJ2-3; no reliable D call. The CDR3 loop spans 14 amino acids. Germline V gene lookup returns CDR1 SGDLS and CDR2 YYNGEE. Trimming removed 0 bases from V and 4 bases from J, with 9 bases in between. The CDR3 region is CASSVDYGADTQYF. CDR3 in DNA: TGTGCCAGCAGCGTAGACTATGGCGCAGATACGCAGTATTTT.

The V and J genes are TRBV4-1 and TRBJ2-7; tentatively, D is TRBD1 or TRBD2 (5 bases each). Trimming stripped 3 bases from V and 6 bases from J, with 21 bases between. CDR1 is MGHRA, CDR2 YSYEKL, per germline. CDR3 length: 16 residues. The CDR3, as DNA: TGCGCCAGCAGCCATCCCCGGGGCCTAGGCCCGGGCGAGCAGTACTTC. The encoded protein is CASSHPRGLGPGEQYF.

The rearrangement links TRBV30 to TRBJ1-1, with D possibly being TRBD1 (6 bases). CDR1 and CDR2 (germline): GTSNPN, SVGIG (reference sequence). The CDR3 totals 13 residues. The germline V and J ends were trimmed by 3 bases and 0 bases, with 8 bases remaining between them. DNA of the CDR3: TGTGCCTGGAGGGCAGGGGTGAACACTGAAGCTTTCTTT. It is translated as CAWRAGVNTEAFF.

This rearrangement joins TRBV19 to TRBJ2-4; D unresolved. The germline gives CDR1 LNHDA, CDR2 SQIVND (reference sequence). V dropped 5 bases and J dropped 2 bases, with 7 bases sitting between them. The CDR3 has 13 amino acids. The CDR3 DNA follows: TGTGCCAGTAGTCCCAACCCCAAAAACATTCAGTACTTC. Its protein product is CASSPNPKNIQYF.

This clone appeared once. The genes are TRBV19 and TRBJ2-7; D may be TRBD1 (5 bases). Trimming took off 6 bases at V and 2 bases at J, with 14 bases between the two ends. Germline CDR1 and CDR2: LNHDA and SQIVND (reference sequence). The CDR3 is made up of 14 amino acids. The CDR3 bases are TGTGCCAGTAGCGACAGAGACGTCACCTACGAGCAGTACTTC. It is translated as CASSDRDVTYEQYF. Variable domain in full (rest from reference TRBV19 and TRBJ2-7): DGGITQSPKYLFRKEGQNVTLSCEQNLNHDAMYWYRQDPGQGLRLIYYSQIVNDFQKGDIAEGYSVSREKKESFPLTVTSAQKNPTAFYLCASSDRDVTYEQYFGPGTRLTVT.

The chain joins TRBV27 to TRBJ1-1; D is perhaps TRBD1 (5 bases). This CDR3 has 16 residues. V lost 4 bases and J 0 bases, leaving 15 bases between the germline ends. The germline V gene encodes CDR1 MNHEY and CDR2 SMNVEV (reference sequence). The CDR3 loop reads CASSSRGAGLNTEAFF. The CDR3 DNA reads TGTGCCAGCAGTTCTAGGGGCGCGGGATTGAACACTGAAGCTTTCTTT.

This chain joins TRBV16 and TRBJ1-5; the D is unclear. Trimming took off 2 bases at V and 0 bases at J, with 11 bases between the two ends. Germline CDR1 reads KGHSY; CDR2 reads FQNENV. The CDR3 runs to 16 residues. The CDR3 loop reads CASSQRSVNSNQPQHF. CDR3 sequence (DNA): TGTGCCAGCAGCCAACGATCGGTGAATAGCAATCAGCCCCAGCATTTT.

The rearrangement uses TRBV6-1 and TRBJ2-2, with 14 bases fitting TRBD2. Looked up from germline, CDR1 is MNHNS and CDR2 is SASEGT. J was trimmed by 4 bases and V by 4 bases; bases with no gene match: 11. The CDR3 has 19 amino acids. This CDR3 reads CASSVPLGLAGVLTGELFF. The CDR3 region has the DNA TGTGCCAGCAGTGTGCCCCTGGGACTAGCGGGAGTTCTCACCGGGGAGCTGTTTTTT.

The chain combines TRBV7-9 with TRBJ1-4, with D tentatively TRBD1 (5 bases). This CDR3 spans 17 amino acids. The ends were cut back, 4 bases at V and 7 bases at J, with 22 bases in the middle. Per germline, CDR1 SEHNR and CDR2 FQNEAQ (reference sequence). The CDR3 loop reads CASSSGGGPPRSEKLFF. The CDR3 DNA sequence: TGTGCCAGCAGCTCCGGGGGGGGTCCGCCGCGGAGTGAAAAACTGTTTTTT.

This chain connects TRBV19 to TRBJ2-1; 11 nucleotides agree with TRBD2. Germline values: CDR1 LNHDA, CDR2 SQIVND (reference sequence). Trimming at V came to 5 bases and at J to 1 base, leaving 7 bases not matched to a gene. The CDR3 has 17 residues. DNA of the CDR3: TGTGCCAGTAGTTTATACGGACTAGCGGGTTCCTACAATGAGCAGTTCTTC. Translated: CASSLYGLAGSYNEQFF.

This rearrangement joins TRBV28 to TRBJ1-5, with 7 bases fitting TRBD1. After removal of 6 bases from V and 6 bases from J, the junction contained 8 bases not matched to a gene. Germline-derived CDR1 and CDR2 are MDHEN and SYDVKM. This CDR3 has 14 amino acids. As DNA, the CDR3 is TGTGCCAGCAGGGATACAGGGGCGGGTCAGCCCCAGCATTTT. This codes for CASRDTGAGQPQHF.

This clone came up a few times. Other nucleotide sequences in the sample specify the same CDR3. The V and J genes are TRBV27 and TRBJ2-6; D gene unclear. Trimming shortened V by 3 bases and J by 1 base, and 1 base separated the two germline ends. The CDR3 has 13 residues. Germline lookup yields CDR1 MNHEY and CDR2 SMNVEV (reference sequence). Here the CDR3 reads CASSFSGANVLTF. Written as DNA, the CDR3 is TGTGCCAGCAGTTTTTCTGGGGCCAACGTCCTGACTTTC.